One sample yielded the 14 T cell receptor beta chains listed below, sequenced in a study of blood T cell repertoires in COVID-19. The method was immunoSEQ multiplex PCR; TCRdb's version includes in-frame clones alone and lacks a portion of them. The sample has under 150,000 clones, around four fifths seen once. Sequenced material: PBMCs or T cells enriched from blood (not recorded which). These receptor sequences come from a man younger than 40 who had recovered from COVID-19.

The chain uses TRBV14 and TRBJ2-3; TRBD2 matches at 7 bases. Germline CDR1 is SGHDN and CDR2 is FVKESK. CDR3 size: 18 residues. V trimming: 3 bases; J trimming: 1 base; junction bases outside the gene matches: 13. The CDR3: CASSHKNPTSTRTDTQYF. CDR3 nucleotides: TGTGCCAGCAGCCACAAAAATCCGACTAGCACACGCACAGATACGCAGTATTTT.

Here the CDR3 reads CASSVGSGGRSDTQYF. The CDR3 coding sequence is TGTGCCAGCAGCGTAGGTAGCGGGGGGAGGTCAGATACGCAGTATTTT. The rearrangement links TRBV11-2 to TRBJ2-3; 10 nucleotides agree with TRBD2. The CDR3 extends over 16 amino acids. Germline loops: CDR1 SGHAT, CDR2 FQNNGV. Germline trimming cut 5 bases from V and 4 bases from J; bases unmatched to any gene: 9.

CDR3 sequence: CASSAGAPNYGYTF. CDR3 in DNA: TGTGCCAGCAGCGCAGGGGCTCCTAACTATGGCTACACCTTC. This chain uses TRBV9 with TRBJ1-2; possibly TRBD1 for D (6 bases). The germline CDR1 and CDR2 sequences are SGDLS and YYNGEE. This CDR3 has 14 residues. The V end was cut by 3 bases, the J end by 0 bases, with 9 bases between. Drawing the rest from reference TRBV9 and TRBJ1-2, the complete variable domain is DSGVTQTPKHLITATGQRVTLRCSPRSGDLSVYWYQQSLDQGLQFLIQYYNGEERAKGNILERFSAQQFPDLHSELNLSSLELGDSALYFCASSAGAPNYGYTFGSGTRLTVV.

This chain uses TRBV27 with TRBJ2-1, with 10 bases fitting TRBD1. V lost 2 bases and J lost 7; bases outside the gene matches: 8. Germline V lookup: CDR1 MNHEY, CDR2 SMNVEV (reference sequence). The CDR3 is made up of 16 amino acids. The CDR3 region has the DNA TGTGCCAGCAGTTTAGAGCGGGACAGGGGTAGAAATGAGCAGTTCTTC. This sequence encodes CASSLERDRGRNEQFF.

In its sample, this clone was seen once. The genes are TRBV19 and TRBJ2-3; 12 bases line up with TRBD1. CDR1 and CDR2 (germline): LNHDA, SQIVND (reference sequence). The CDR3 is made up of 14 amino acids. The V and J ends lost 5 bases and 8 bases, in that order; junction bases with no gene match: 5. In nucleotides, the CDR3 is TGTGCCAGTAGTCCAGGGACAGGGGGCGGTACGCAGTATTTT. Encoded protein: CASSPGTGGGTQYF.

V usage is TRBV19 and J usage is TRBJ1-2, with unresolved D. Germline CDR1 reads LNHDA; CDR2 reads SQIVND (reference sequence). V dropped 1 base and J dropped 1 base, with 19 bases sitting between them. This CDR3 has 18 amino acids. In DNA, the CDR3 is TGTGCCAGTAGTATAGTCCCCTCCTACTCAAGCTATAACTATGGCTACACCTTC. Translation: CASSIVPSYSSYNYGYTF.

The chain employs TRBV11-2 and TRBJ2-1; D is possibly TRBD1 (6 bases). The V gene lost 5 bases and the J gene lost 7 bases, with 21 bases spanning the gap. The V gene's germline CDR1 is SGHAT and CDR2 FQNNGV. The CDR3 is 16 amino acids. Here the CDR3 reads CASSARQGLVWNEQFF. The CDR3 DNA is TGTGCCAGCAGCGCAAGGCAGGGGCTTGTGTGGAATGAGCAGTTCTTC.

This clone appeared a few times. The chain employs TRBV7-6 and TRBJ1-5, with TRBD1 identical over 8 bases. Per the germline V gene, CDR1 is SGHVS and CDR2 is FNYEAQ. This CDR3 region has 15 residues. Trimming took 0 bases from V and 4 from J; bases not matched to a gene: 2. The CDR3: CASSLAGTGNQPQHF. The CDR3 DNA reads as TGTGCCAGCAGCTTAGCTGGGACAGGTAATCAGCCCCAGCATTTT.

This chain links TRBV7-9 with TRBJ1-1; a possible D gene is TRBD1 (5 bases). V shed 4 bases and J shed 7 bases, with 19 bases lying between them. CDR1 is SEHNR and CDR2 is FQNEAQ in the germline V gene (reference sequence). The CDR3 length is 15 residues. The CDR3 bases are TGTGCCAGCAGCTGGGATGAAAGGGGAATACATGAAGCTTTCTTT. The encoded protein is CASSWDERGIHEAFF.

The V and J genes are TRBV13 and TRBJ1-2; TRBD1 matches at 7 bases. The V gene end was trimmed by 5 bases and the J gene end by 3 bases; junction bases not matched to a gene: 12. Germline V gene lookup returns CDR1 PRHDT and CDR2 FYEKMQ (reference sequence). The CDR3 contains 16 residues. The CDR3 nucleotides read TGTGCCAGCAGCAAAACCGCCGGGACAGACTACTATGGCTACACCTTC. Its protein product is CASSKTAGTDYYGYTF.

The rearrangement joins TRBV12-3 or TRBV12-4 to TRBJ2-1, with unresolved D. The germline V and J ends were trimmed by 7 bases and 5 bases, with 12 bases remaining between them. The CDR3 runs 13 residues. CDR3 protein: CASTLNTDNEQFF. CDR3 DNA sequence: TGTGCCAGCACCCTAAACACAGACAATGAGCAGTTCTTC.

The chain is built from TRBV5-1 and TRBJ2-5; D ambiguous. Germline-derived CDR1 and CDR2 are SGHRS and YFSETQ. V was shortened by 0 bases and J by 2 bases, with 11 bases between the two germline ends. The CDR3 is 15 residues long. The CDR3 region is CASSLGSDSQETQYF. CDR3 nucleotide sequence: TGCGCCAGCAGCTTGGGGTCAGATTCGCAAGAGACCCAGTACTTC.

This rearrangement joins TRBV5-1 to TRBJ1-1; 8 positions agree with TRBD1. The CDR3 is made up of 14 amino acids. Germline-derived CDR1 and CDR2 are SGHRS and YFSETQ. V lost 3 bases to trimming and J lost 3 bases; unmatched junction nucleotides: 4. The CDR3 nucleotides read TGCGCCAGCAGCTGGACAGGGTTCGACACTGAAGCTTTCTTT. Residues: CASSWTGFDTEAFF.

The rearrangement links TRBV19 to TRBJ2-5; 7 nucleotides align to TRBD1. J gave up 5 bases and V 7 bases, and 10 bases lay outside the gene matches. The CDR3 consists of 14 residues. In germline, CDR1 is LNHDA, CDR2 SQIVND (reference sequence). CDR3 nucleotides: TGTGCCAGTACCCCGACAGGGCCTGGGGAGACCCAGTACTTC. Protein product: CASTPTGPGETQYF.